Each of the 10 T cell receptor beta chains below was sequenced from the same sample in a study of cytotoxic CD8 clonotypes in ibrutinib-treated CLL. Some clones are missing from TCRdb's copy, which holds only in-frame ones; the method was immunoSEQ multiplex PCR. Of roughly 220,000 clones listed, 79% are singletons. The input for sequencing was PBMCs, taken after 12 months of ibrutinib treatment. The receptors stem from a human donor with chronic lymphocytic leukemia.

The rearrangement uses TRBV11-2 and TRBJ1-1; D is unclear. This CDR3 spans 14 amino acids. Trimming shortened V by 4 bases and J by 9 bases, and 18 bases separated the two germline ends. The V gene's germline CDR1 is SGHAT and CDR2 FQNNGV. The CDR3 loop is CASSSSFHDHQAFF. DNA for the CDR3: TGTGCCAGCAGCTCCTCTTTTCACGACCATCAAGCTTTCTTT.

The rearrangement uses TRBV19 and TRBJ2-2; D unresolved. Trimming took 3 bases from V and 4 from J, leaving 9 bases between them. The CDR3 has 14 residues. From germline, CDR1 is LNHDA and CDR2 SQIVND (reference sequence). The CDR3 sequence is CASSIEWGTGELFF. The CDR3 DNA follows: TGTGCCAGTAGTATTGAGTGGGGCACCGGGGAGCTGTTTTTT.

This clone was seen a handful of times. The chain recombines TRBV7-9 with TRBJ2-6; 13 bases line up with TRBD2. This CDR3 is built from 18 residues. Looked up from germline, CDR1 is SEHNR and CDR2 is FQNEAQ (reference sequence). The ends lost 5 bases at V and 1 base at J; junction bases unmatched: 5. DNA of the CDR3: TGTGCCAGCAGCGCCCGACTAGCGGGAGGATCTGGGGCCAACGTCCTGACTTTC. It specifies CASSARLAGGSGANVLTF.

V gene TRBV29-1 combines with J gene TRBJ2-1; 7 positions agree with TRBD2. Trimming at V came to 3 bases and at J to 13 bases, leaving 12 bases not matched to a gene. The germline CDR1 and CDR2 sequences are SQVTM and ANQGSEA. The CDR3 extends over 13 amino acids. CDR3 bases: TGCAGCGTTGATCCACTGGGGCGGGAGAGACAGTTCTTC. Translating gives CSVDPLGRERQFF.

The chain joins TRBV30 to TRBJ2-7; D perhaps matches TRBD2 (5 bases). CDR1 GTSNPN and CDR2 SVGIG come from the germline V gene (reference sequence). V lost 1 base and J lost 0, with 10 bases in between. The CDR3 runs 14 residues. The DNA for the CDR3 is TGTGCCTGGAGTGGGTCGGGGAGCTCCTACGAGCAGTACTTC. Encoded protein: CAWSGSGSSYEQYF.

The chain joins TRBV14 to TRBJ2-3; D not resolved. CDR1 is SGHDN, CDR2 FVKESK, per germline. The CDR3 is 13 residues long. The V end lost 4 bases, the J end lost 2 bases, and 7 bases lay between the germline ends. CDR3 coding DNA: TGTGCCAGCAGCCGGACCCCCACAGATACGCAGTATTTT. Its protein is CASSRTPTDTQYF.

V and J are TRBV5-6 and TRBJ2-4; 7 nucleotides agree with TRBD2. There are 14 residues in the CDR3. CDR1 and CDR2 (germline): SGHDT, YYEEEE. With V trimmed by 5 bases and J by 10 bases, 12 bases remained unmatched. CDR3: CASSRTGPGRIQYF. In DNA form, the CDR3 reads TGTGCCAGCAGTCGGACGGGCCCCGGGAGGATTCAGTACTTC.

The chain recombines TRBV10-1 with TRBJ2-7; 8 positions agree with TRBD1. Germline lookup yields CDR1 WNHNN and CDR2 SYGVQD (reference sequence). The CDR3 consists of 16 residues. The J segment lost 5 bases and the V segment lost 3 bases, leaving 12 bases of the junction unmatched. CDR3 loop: CASSDQGAGLWNEQYF. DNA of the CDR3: TGCGCCAGCAGTGACCAGGGGGCAGGGCTGTGGAACGAGCAGTACTTC.

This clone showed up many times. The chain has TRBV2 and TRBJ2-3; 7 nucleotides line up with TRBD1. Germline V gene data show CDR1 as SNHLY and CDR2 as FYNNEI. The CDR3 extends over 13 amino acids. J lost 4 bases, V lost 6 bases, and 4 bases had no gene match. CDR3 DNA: TGTGCCAGCAGCACAGGGGCCGCAGATACGCAGTATTTT. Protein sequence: CASSTGAADTQYF.

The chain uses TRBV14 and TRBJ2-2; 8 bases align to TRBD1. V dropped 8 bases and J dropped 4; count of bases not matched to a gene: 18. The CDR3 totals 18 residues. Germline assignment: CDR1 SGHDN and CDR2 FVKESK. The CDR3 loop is CASARGTGLTSSTGELFF. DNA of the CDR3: TGTGCCAGCGCTCGGGGGACAGGCCTGACGAGTAGCACCGGGGAGCTGTTTTTT. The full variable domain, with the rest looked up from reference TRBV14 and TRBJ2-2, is EAGVTQFPSHSVIEKGQTVTLRCDPISGHDNLYWYRRVMGKEIKFLLHFVKESKQDESGMPNNRFLAERTGGTYSTLKVQPAELEDSGVYFCASARGTGLTSSTGELFFGEGSRLTVL.